A selection of T cell receptor beta chains follows, all from one sample in a study of T-cell reconstitution after alpha-beta-depleted transplantation in children. TCRdb redid the calling of the PCR reads with MiXCR, one entry per CDR3 protein. The table includes some 640,000 distinct CDR3 sequences, roughly 17% detected once. The sample was PBMCs from the stem cell graft donor, taken from the stem cell graft. The receptors come from a human donor who donated a stem cell graft to a child with acute myeloid leukemia. The CDR3 runs from the conserved cysteine through the conserved F or W. A D gene is named only where the DNA matches it firmly. The listing skips clone size in some rows; elsewhere it reads once, few, many or a size class.

j_call	d_call	clone_size	v_call	cdr3_aa	cdr3_nt
TRBJ2-3	-	-	TRBV20-1	CSASRPRGTSTDTQYF	TGCAGTGCTTCCCGCCCGCGGGGGACAAGCACAGATACGCAGTATTTT
TRBJ2-7	-	many	TRBV12-3/TRBV12-4	CASSLDRVSYEQYF	TGTGCCAGCAGTCTGGACCGAGTCAGCTACGAGCAGTACTTC
TRBJ2-7	-	few	TRBV29-1	CSAGEGHEQYF	TGCAGCGCAGGGGAGGGTCACGAGCAGTACTTC
TRBJ1-2	-	-	TRBV7-9	CASSSTVADGYTF	TGTGCCAGCAGCTCGACAGTCGCGGATGGCTACACCTTC
TRBJ2-2	TRBD2	few	TRBV4-3	CASSQVGGGYTGELFF	TGCGCCAGCAGCCAAGTAGGCGGGGGGTACACCGGGGAGCTGTTTTTT
TRBJ2-7	TRBD1	many	TRBV20-1	CSAGQGIDEQYF	TGCAGTGCTGGACAGGGTATCGACGAGCAGTACTTC
TRBJ1-3	-	few	TRBV7-2	CASSAPGRANTIYF	TGTGCCAGCAGCGCCCCGGGAAGGGCAAACACCATATATTTT
TRBJ2-1	TRBD1	few	TRBV5-1	CASSLAGGQGARNEQFF	TGCGCCAGCAGCTTGGCCGGGGGACAGGGGGCTCGAAATGAGCAGTTCTTC
TRBJ1-5	TRBD1	many	TRBV7-2	CASRRGQVGQPQHF	TGTGCCAGCAGGAGGGGACAGGTGGGACAGCCCCAGCATTTT
TRBJ2-1	TRBD1	-	TRBV30	CAWSNTGVRDDEQFF	TGTGCCTGGAGTAATACAGGGGTTCGGGACGATGAGCAGTTCTTC
TRBJ1-1	-	many	TRBV4-3	CASSQEGEAFF	TGCGCCAGCAGCCAAGAAGGTGAAGCTTTCTTT
TRBJ2-3	-	few	TRBV7-8	CASSPGSTTDTQYF	TGTGCCAGCAGCCCGGGGAGCACCACAGATACGCAGTATTTT
TRBJ2-3	TRBD2	-	TRBV20-1	CSARVGGAKDTQYF	TGCAGTGCTAGGGTCGGGGGGGCAAAAGATACGCAGTATTTT
TRBJ2-5	-	many	TRBV29-1	CSVEDGGGQYF	TGCAGCGTTGAAGATGGAGGAGGCCAGTACTTC
TRBJ2-4	TRBD1	many	TRBV7-2	CASSVTGVAKNIQYF	TGTGCCAGCAGCGTCACAGGGGTTGCCAAAAACATTCAGTACTTC
TRBJ2-1	TRBD2	-	TRBV7-9	CASSLSRGGPNEQFF	TGTGCCAGCAGCTTAAGCCGCGGGGGGCCCAATGAGCAGTTCTTC
TRBJ1-3	-	-	TRBV9	CASEGPNSGNTIYF	TGTGCCAGCGAGGGACCCAACTCTGGAAACACCATATATTTT
TRBJ2-7	-	many	TRBV20-1	CSARGRSHYEQYF	TGCAGTGCTAGGGGGAGGAGTCACTACGAGCAGTACTTC
TRBJ2-6	-	-	TRBV4-3	CASSHLSGGPGANVLTF	TGCGCCAGCAGCCACCTCTCGGGTGGGCCCGGGGCCAACGTCCTGACTTTC
TRBJ1-2	TRBD1	many	TRBV6-5	CASSYSNRGEDGYTF	TGTGCCAGCAGTTACTCGAACAGGGGAGAGGATGGCTACACCTTC